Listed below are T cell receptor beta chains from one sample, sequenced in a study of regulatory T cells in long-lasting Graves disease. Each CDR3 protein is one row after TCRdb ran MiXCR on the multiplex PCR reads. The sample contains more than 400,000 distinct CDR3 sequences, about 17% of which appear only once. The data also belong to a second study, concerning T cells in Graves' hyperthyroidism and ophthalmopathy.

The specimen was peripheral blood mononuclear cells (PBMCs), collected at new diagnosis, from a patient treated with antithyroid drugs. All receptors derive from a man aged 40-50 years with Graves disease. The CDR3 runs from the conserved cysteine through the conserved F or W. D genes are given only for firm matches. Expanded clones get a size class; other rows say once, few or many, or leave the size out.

CASSLPPGGAGTGELFF	TGTGCCAGCAGCTTACCCCCAGGGGGCGCCGGCACCGGGGAGCTGTTTTTT	few	TRBV11-2	TRBJ2-2	TRBD1
CAGSRGNLYEQYF	TGTGCAGGAAGCAGGGGGAACCTCTACGAGCAGTACTTC	many	TRBV18	TRBJ2-7	TRBD1
CASSQDDSQIYGYTF	TGTGCCAGCAGCCAAGATGACAGCCAAATCTATGGCTACACCTTC	-	TRBV4-2	TRBJ1-2	-
CASSHEAAIQDEQFF	TGTGCCAGCAGCCACGAGGCGGCCATACAAGATGAGCAGTTCTTC	many	TRBV11-2	TRBJ2-1	-
CASTGTGYTGELFF	TGTGCCAGCACCGGGACAGGGTACACCGGGGAGCTGTTTTTT	many	TRBV7-9	TRBJ2-2	TRBD1
CASSSTGGSTEAFF	TGTGCCAGTAGTAGCACAGGGGGCTCCACTGAAGCTTTCTTT	-	TRBV19	TRBJ1-1	TRBD1
CASSYSVYRTGELFF	TGTGCCAGCAGTTACTCGGTGTATCGGACCGGGGAGCTGTTTTTT	few	TRBV6-5	TRBJ2-2	-
CASKAVYGYTF	TGTGCCAGTAAGGCGGTCTATGGCTACACCTTC	many	TRBV28	TRBJ1-2	-
CSVVVPGGARNRPYEQYF	TGCAGCGTTGTAGTTCCAGGGGGCGCGCGGAATCGGCCCTACGAGCAGTACTTC	-	TRBV29-1	TRBJ2-7	TRBD1
CSVEGGTYEQYF	TGCAGCGTTGAGGGCGGTACCTACGAGCAGTACTTC	many	TRBV29-1	TRBJ2-7	-
CASSTPGGTLYGYTF	TGTGCCAGCAGTACACCCGGGGGAACCCTCTATGGCTACACCTTC	-	TRBV6-2/TRBV6-3	TRBJ1-2	-
CASSRTGLAGTSLYNEQFF	TGTGCCAGCAGTCGAACCGGACTAGCGGGAACCTCCCTCTACAATGAGCAGTTCTTC	many	TRBV2	TRBJ2-1	TRBD2
CASSSTGGSSYNSPLHF	TGTGCCAGCAGTAGCACAGGGGGAAGCTCCTATAATTCACCCCTCCACTTT	few	TRBV6-1	TRBJ1-6	TRBD1
CASSLGQGANVLTF	TGCGCCAGCAGCTTGGGTCAGGGGGCCAACGTCCTGACTTTC	few	TRBV5-1	TRBJ2-6	-
CASSQGQTPTYEQYF	TGTGCCAGCAGCCAAGGCCAGACTCCGACCTACGAGCAGTACTTC	few	TRBV14	TRBJ2-7	-
CSAGRSTSYEQYF	TGCAGTGCTGGCCGTTCAACGTCCTACGAGCAGTACTTC	many	TRBV20-1	TRBJ2-7	-
CASSLEVSGTFLYEQYF	TGCGCCAGCAGCTTGGAGGTTTCGGGGACATTCCTTTACGAGCAGTACTTC	many	TRBV5-1	TRBJ2-7	-
CASSSDGQGWYEQYF	TGTGCCAGCAGTTCAGACGGACAGGGGTGGTACGAGCAGTACTTC	-	TRBV28	TRBJ2-7	TRBD1
CAWSSGTDTQYF	TGTGCCTGGAGTTCTGGCACAGATACGCAGTATTTT	many	TRBV30	TRBJ2-3	-
CASSQEGGTGFHEQYF	TGTGCCAGCAGCCAAGAGGGGGGGACAGGGTTCCACGAGCAGTACTTC	-	TRBV4-2	TRBJ2-7	TRBD1
CASRGGGVTYEQYF	TGTGCCAGCCGGGGGGGGGGCGTCACCTACGAGCAGTACTTC	many	TRBV27	TRBJ2-7	TRBD2
CASSLGTGLSQHF	TGTGCCAGCAGCCTCGGGACAGGATTATCCCAGCATTTT	many	TRBV3-1	TRBJ1-5	TRBD1
CASSRDQVLDEQFF	TGTGCCAGCAGCCGGGACCAAGTCCTGGATGAGCAGTTCTTC	many	TRBV2	TRBJ2-1	-
CSARGGSASTDTQYF	TGCAGTGCTAGAGGCGGGTCCGCGAGCACAGATACGCAGTATTTT	few	TRBV20-1	TRBJ2-3	-
CSALLGELYNEQFF	TGCAGTGCCTTGCTGGGTGAACTTTACAATGAGCAGTTCTTC	-	TRBV20-1	TRBJ2-1	-
CATSDPGGNSNQPQHF	TGTGCCACCAGTGACCCAGGCGGCAATAGCAATCAGCCCCAGCATTTT	many	TRBV24-1	TRBJ1-5	-
CSATPWTGRRTEAFF	TGCAGTGCCACCCCGTGGACAGGGCGGCGGACTGAAGCTTTCTTT	-	TRBV20-1	TRBJ1-1	TRBD1
CASSQTSGRDYEQYF	TGCGCCAGCAGCCAAACTAGCGGGAGGGACTACGAGCAGTACTTC	-	TRBV4-1	TRBJ2-7	TRBD2
CASSLSGTRTDTQYF	TGTGCCAGCAGCTTGAGCGGTACCCGCACAGATACGCAGTATTTT	many	TRBV11-2	TRBJ2-3	-
CASTTGLSSGGSIQYF	TGTGCCAGCACTACGGGACTCTCGTCCGGAGGCTCAATTCAGTACTTC	many	TRBV28	TRBJ2-4	-
CASTQPRDRGTYALPGETQYF	TGTGCCAGCACTCAACCCCGGGACAGGGGGACCTATGCCCTCCCGGGGGAGACCCAGTACTTC	few	TRBV6-1	TRBJ2-5	TRBD1
CASSQAQGWNTEAFF	TGTGCCAGCAGCCAAGCACAGGGATGGAACACTGAAGCTTTCTTT	few	TRBV3-1	TRBJ1-1	-
CASSFGLAGALSYEQYF	TGCGCCAGCAGCTTCGGACTAGCGGGGGCCCTTTCCTACGAGCAGTACTTC	few	TRBV5-1	TRBJ2-7	TRBD2
CSARGQGRGDEQYF	TGCAGTGCTAGAGGACAGGGCCGCGGGGACGAGCAGTACTTC	few	TRBV20-1	TRBJ2-7	-
CASRDRGLQEQYF	TGCGCCAGCAGGGACAGGGGGCTTCAGGAGCAGTACTTC	many	TRBV10-2	TRBJ2-7	TRBD1
CSALLQGYGYTF	TGCAGTGCCCTCCTCCAGGGGTACGGCTACACCTTC	many	TRBV20-1	TRBJ1-2	-
CASSLYRGADTQYF	TGTGCCAGCAGTTTATACCGCGGTGCAGATACGCAGTATTTT	many	TRBV28	TRBJ2-3	-
CAWSGPGLAGGGLF	TGTGCCTGGAGTGGACCCGGACTAGCGGGAGGCGGGCTCTTC	many	TRBV30	TRBJ2-1	TRBD2
CSANQGAPEQFF	TGCAGTGCTAACCAGGGGGCCCCTGAGCAGTTCTTC	many	TRBV20-1	TRBJ2-1	TRBD1
CSARVLAKNIQYF	TGCAGTGCTCGAGTACTAGCCAAAAACATTCAGTACTTC	many	TRBV20-1	TRBJ2-4	-
CASSLPTSGRNYNEQFF	TGCGCCAGCAGCTTACCGACTAGCGGCCGTAACTACAATGAGCAGTTCTTC	many	TRBV5-1	TRBJ2-1	TRBD2